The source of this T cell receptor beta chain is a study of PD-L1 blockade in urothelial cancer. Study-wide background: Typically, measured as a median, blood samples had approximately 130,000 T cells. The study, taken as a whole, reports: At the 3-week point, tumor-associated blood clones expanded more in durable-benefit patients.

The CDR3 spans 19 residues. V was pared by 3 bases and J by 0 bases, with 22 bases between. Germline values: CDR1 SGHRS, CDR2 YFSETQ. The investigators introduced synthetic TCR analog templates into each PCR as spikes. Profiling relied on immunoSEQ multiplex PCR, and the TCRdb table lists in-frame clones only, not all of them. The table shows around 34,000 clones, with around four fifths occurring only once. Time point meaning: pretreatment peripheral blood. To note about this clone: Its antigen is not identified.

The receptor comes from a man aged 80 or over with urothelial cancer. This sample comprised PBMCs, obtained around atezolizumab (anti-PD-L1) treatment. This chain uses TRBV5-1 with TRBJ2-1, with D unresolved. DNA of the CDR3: TGCGCCAGCAGCTCCATCCCGCCCGCTCCCGCTAACTCCTACAATGAGCAGTTCTTC. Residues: CASSSIPPAPANSYNEQFF.